These 20 T cell receptor beta chains share one sample of origin, sequenced in a study of radiotherapy plus CTLA-4 blockade in lung cancer. Sequenced by immunoSEQ multiplex PCR; TCRdb stores in-frame clones only, minus some. Among tens of thousands of clones listed, around 86% were seen once. The sample consisted of peripheral blood, taken from a patient treated with radiotherapy plus ipilimumab. All receptors come from a human donor with non-small cell lung cancer who had stable disease on radiotherapy plus ipilimumab.

Only a few counts were recorded for this clone. This chain uses TRBV5-4 with TRBJ2-7, with a tentative D call TRBD1 (6 bases). V was clipped by 1 base and J by 0 bases, with 11 bases between them. Germline V gene sequence: CDR1 SGHNT, CDR2 YYREEE (reference sequence). The length of the CDR3 is 15 residues. CDR3 DNA: TGTGCCAGCAGCTTGCAGGGGACGAGCTCCTACGAGCAGTACTTC. This codes for CASSLQGTSSYEQYF.

V and J are TRBV5-4 and TRBJ1-1; possibly TRBD1 for D (6 bases). CDR1 is SGHNT, CDR2 YYREEE, per germline (reference sequence). The V end lost 1 base, the J end lost 0 bases, and 13 bases lay between the germline ends. The CDR3 runs 16 residues. In DNA form, the CDR3 reads TGTGCCAGCAGCTTGATGGGGGGCCGCATGAACACTGAAGCTTTCTTT. Translation gives CASSLMGGRMNTEAFF.

This clone was recorded once. The V and J genes are TRBV6-5 and TRBJ1-1; 11 positions match TRBD1. CDR1 and CDR2 (germline): MNHEY, SVGAGI. The V gene end was trimmed by 0 bases and the J gene end by 5 bases; junction bases not matched to a gene: 2. The CDR3 length is 15 residues. The CDR3: CASSYSGQGVTEAFF. In nucleotides, the CDR3 is TGTGCCAGCAGTTACTCGGGACAGGGGGTGACTGAAGCTTTCTTT.

The J gene is TRBJ1-2, the V gene TRBV7-9, with TRBD1 identical over 8 bases. V dropped 5 bases and J dropped 2; count of bases not matched to a gene: 7. CDR1 and CDR2 (germline): SEHNR, FQNEAQ (reference sequence). The CDR3 has 15 residues. CDR3 protein: CASSRSTGENYGYTF. CDR3 sequence (DNA): TGTGCCAGCAGCCGTTCGACAGGGGAGAACTATGGCTACACCTTC.

The V gene is TRBV6-1, the J gene TRBJ1-4; no clear D. This CDR3 region has 13 residues. The germline CDR1 and CDR2 sequences are MNHNS and SASEGT. The germline V and J ends were trimmed by 4 bases and 13 bases, with 16 bases remaining between them. The CDR3 sequence is CASSVRPQGGLFF. Here the CDR3 DNA reads TGTGCCAGCAGTGTACGGCCACAAGGAGGACTGTTTTTT.

This clone was picked up a small number of times. This chain links TRBV6-5 with TRBJ2-7; tentatively, D is TRBD2 (5 bases). The CDR3 extends over 13 amino acids. Trimming left V 0 bases short and J 6 bases short, with 9 bases between. Germline V gene data show CDR1 as MNHEY and CDR2 as SVGAGI. The CDR3, as DNA: TGTGCCAGCAGTTACTCGAGAGGGTCCGAGCAGTACTTC. It translates to CASSYSRGSEQYF.

V usage is TRBV27 and J usage is TRBJ2-1; D is undetermined. The CDR3 has 13 residues. The germline gives CDR1 MNHEY, CDR2 SMNVEV (reference sequence). Trimming left V 0 bases short and J 15 bases short, with 15 bases between. In DNA, the CDR3 is TGTGCCAGCAGTTTATCGGCGGACCCGAGGAGGTTCTTC. This translates into CASSLSADPRRFF.

This clone was counted a single time. The V and J genes are TRBV10-3 and TRBJ2-3; no clear D gene. CDR1 and CDR2 from the germline V gene are ENHRY and SYGVKD. V gave up 0 bases and J gave up 0 bases, with 7 bases separating them. The CDR3 runs 15 residues. CDR3 nucleotides: TGTGCCATCAGTGAGTCTAGCTGGAGCACAGATACGCAGTATTTT. Translating gives CAISESSWSTDTQYF.

The genes are TRBV7-2 and TRBJ2-3; D gene unclear. Trimming pared 6 bases from V and 0 bases from J, leaving 7 bases between. The CDR3 is 13 residues long. Germline-derived CDR1 and CDR2 are SGHTA and FQGNSA. CDR3: CASSYGSTDTQYF. The CDR3 DNA sequence: TGTGCCAGCAGTTATGGCAGCACAGATACGCAGTATTTT.

The chain uses TRBV11-3 and TRBJ2-2, with TRBD2 matching 9 bases. Germline V CDR1 and CDR2: SGHNT, YENEEA. The ends lost 4 bases at V and 3 bases at J; junction bases unmatched: 12. This CDR3 has 18 residues. CDR3 region: CASSSQGLWTSDTGELFF. CDR3 coding DNA: TGTGCCAGCAGCTCGCAGGGCCTTTGGACTAGCGACACCGGGGAGCTGTTTTTT.

The chain is built from TRBV6-6 and TRBJ2-1; tentative D call: TRBD2 (5 bases). The CDR3 consists of 16 residues. CDR1 and CDR2 (germline): MNHNY, SVGAGI (reference sequence). Deletions cut 7 bases from V and 6 bases from J, with 22 bases between. The CDR3, as DNA: TGTGCCAGCACGAGTCGACGGGGTGGGGAGACCAATGAGCAGTTCTTC. Protein sequence: CASTSRRGGETNEQFF.

The chain recombines TRBV7-8 with TRBJ1-5, with D hard to call. The V end lost 1 base, the J end lost 3 bases, and 13 bases lay between the germline ends. CDR3 length: 16 residues. The germline V gene has CDR1 SGHVS and CDR2 FQNEAQ. The CDR3 region is CASSLGSGSTNQPQHF. CDR3 DNA: TGTGCCAGCAGCTTAGGTTCGGGGTCAACCAATCAGCCCCAGCATTTT.

There are a few counts of this clone. V usage is TRBV19 and J usage is TRBJ2-5; D perhaps matches TRBD1 (6 bases). The V gene lost 2 bases and the J gene lost 5 bases, with 9 bases spanning the gap. Germline-derived CDR1 and CDR2 are LNHDA and SQIVND (reference sequence). The CDR3 covers 13 residues. CDR3 nucleotides: TGTGCCAGTAGTATAAACAGGGCTGAGACCCAGTACTTC. Amino acid sequence: CASSINRAETQYF.

This sequence joins TRBV14 and TRBJ1-2, with D maybe TRBD1 (5 bases). Trimming pared 1 base from V and 4 bases from J, leaving 10 bases between. The CDR3 has 14 amino acids. Germline V gene data show CDR1 as SGHDN and CDR2 as FVKESK. CDR3 region: CASSQAGQGYGYTF. CDR3 nucleotides: TGTGCCAGCAGCCAAGCGGGTCAGGGCTATGGCTACACCTTC.

DNA of the CDR3: TGTGCCAGCAGTTTGAGGGGGGAGCAGTACTTC. Its protein product is CASSLRGEQYF. The chain has TRBV28 and TRBJ2-7, with TRBD1 as a possible D gene (6 bases). The CDR3 length is 11 residues. Trimming pared 3 bases from V and 7 bases from J, leaving 7 bases between. Germline V gene data show CDR1 as MDHEN and CDR2 as SYDVKM.

V gene TRBV2 combines with J gene TRBJ1-5; 12 bases map to TRBD1. The J segment lost 3 bases and the V segment lost 6 bases, leaving 6 bases of the junction unmatched. The CDR3 loop spans 16 amino acids. The germline CDR1 and CDR2 sequences are SNHLY and FYNNEI. DNA of the CDR3: TGTGCCAGCAGCGGGGGGACAGGGGGCCTCAATCAGCCCCAGCATTTT. It is translated as CASSGGTGGLNQPQHF.

The chain carries TRBV18 and TRBJ2-7; TRBD2 matches 8 bases. Germline V gene sequence: CDR1 KGHSH, CDR2 LQKENI. CDR3 length: 13 residues. V dropped 6 bases and J dropped 4; count of bases not matched to a gene: 5. CDR3 protein: CASSPGGVYEQYF. In DNA form, the CDR3 reads TGTGCCAGCTCGCCGGGGGGGGTTTACGAGCAGTACTTC.

The CDR3 DNA reads as TGTGCCAGCAGTGTCGGGGACAGATACTATGGCTACACCTTC. This gives the protein CASSVGDRYYGYTF. The chain links TRBV6-1 to TRBJ1-2; 7 bases match TRBD1. The CDR3 loop spans 14 amino acids. Trimming at V came to 4 bases and at J to 3 bases, leaving 5 bases not matched to a gene. The germline V gene encodes CDR1 MNHNS and CDR2 SASEGT.

The chain joins TRBV2 to TRBJ2-7; unclear D gene. Looked up from germline, CDR1 is SNHLY and CDR2 is FYNNEI. The CDR3 is made up of 13 amino acids. Trimming cost V 5 bases and J 2 bases, with 10 bases left between them. CDR3 amino acids: CASSTDGTYEQYF. The CDR3 nucleotides are TGTGCCAGCAGTACAGACGGAACCTACGAGCAGTACTTC.

This clone was seen a few times. This chain joins TRBV11-2 and TRBJ2-1; 7 bases align to TRBD2. The ends lost 1 base at V and 9 bases at J; junction bases unmatched: 9. Germline V lookup: CDR1 SGHAT, CDR2 FQNNGV. The CDR3 covers 15 residues. The CDR3: CASSLGTRVGGEQFF. The CDR3 DNA follows: TGTGCCAGCAGCTTAGGGACTAGGGTGGGGGGTGAGCAGTTCTTC.